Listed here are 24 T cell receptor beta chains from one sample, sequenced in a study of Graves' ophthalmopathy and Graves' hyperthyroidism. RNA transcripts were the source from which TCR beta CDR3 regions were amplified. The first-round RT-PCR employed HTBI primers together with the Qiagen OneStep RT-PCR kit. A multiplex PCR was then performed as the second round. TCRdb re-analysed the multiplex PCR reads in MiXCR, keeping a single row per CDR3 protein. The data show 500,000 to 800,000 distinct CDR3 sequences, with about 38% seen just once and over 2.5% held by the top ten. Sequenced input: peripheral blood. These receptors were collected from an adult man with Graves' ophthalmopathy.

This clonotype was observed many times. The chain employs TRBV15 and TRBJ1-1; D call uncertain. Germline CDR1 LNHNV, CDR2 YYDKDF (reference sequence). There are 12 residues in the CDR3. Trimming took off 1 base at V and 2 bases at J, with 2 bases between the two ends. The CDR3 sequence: CATSRVNTEAFF. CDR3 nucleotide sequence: TGTGCCACCAGCAGAGTCAACACTGAAGCTTTCTTT.

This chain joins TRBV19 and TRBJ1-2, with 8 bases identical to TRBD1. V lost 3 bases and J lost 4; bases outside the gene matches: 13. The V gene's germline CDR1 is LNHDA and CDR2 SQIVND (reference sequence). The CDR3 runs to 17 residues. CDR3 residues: CASSMNPRGRGVYGYTF. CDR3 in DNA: TGTGCCAGTAGTATGAACCCCAGGGGGCGAGGAGTCTATGGCTACACCTTC.

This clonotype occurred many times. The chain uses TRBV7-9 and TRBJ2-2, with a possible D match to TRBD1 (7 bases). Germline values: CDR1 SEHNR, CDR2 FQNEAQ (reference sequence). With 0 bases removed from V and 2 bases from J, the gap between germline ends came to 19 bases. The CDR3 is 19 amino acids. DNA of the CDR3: TGTGCCAGCAGCTTAGCGGATATTAGGAGGGGGCCCAACACCGGGGAGCTGTTTTTT. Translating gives CASSLADIRRGPNTGELFF.

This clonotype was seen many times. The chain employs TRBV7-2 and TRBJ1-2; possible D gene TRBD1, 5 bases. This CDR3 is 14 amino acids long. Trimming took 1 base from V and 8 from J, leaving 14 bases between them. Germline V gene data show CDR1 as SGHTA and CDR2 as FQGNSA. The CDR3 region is CASSLVMQGRGYTF. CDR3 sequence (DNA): TGTGCCAGCAGCTTAGTGATGCAGGGCCGGGGCTACACCTTC.

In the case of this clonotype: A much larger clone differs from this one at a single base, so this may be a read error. CDR3 loop: CASSFGLRAEQYF. The CDR3 DNA reads TGCGCCAGCAGCTTCGGGCTCCGGGCCGAGCAGTACTTC. The chain has TRBV5-1 and TRBJ2-7; D is unresolved. This CDR3 is built from 13 residues. Per the germline V gene, CDR1 is SGHRS and CDR2 is YFSETQ. Trimming left V 2 bases short and J 6 bases short, with 12 bases between. Variable domain in full (rest from reference TRBV5-1 and TRBJ2-7): KAGVTQTPRYLIKTRGQQVTLSCSPISGHRSVSWYQQTPGQGLQFLFEYFSETQRNKGNFPGRFSGRQFSNSRSEMNVSTLELGDSALYLCASSFGLRAEQYFGPGTRLTVT.

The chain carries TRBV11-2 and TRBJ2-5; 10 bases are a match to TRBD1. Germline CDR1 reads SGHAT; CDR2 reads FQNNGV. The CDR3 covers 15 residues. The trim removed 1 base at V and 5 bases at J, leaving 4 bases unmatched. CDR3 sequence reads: CASSLGDRGLETQYF. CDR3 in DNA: TGTGCCAGCAGCTTAGGGGACAGGGGATTGGAGACCCAGTACTTC. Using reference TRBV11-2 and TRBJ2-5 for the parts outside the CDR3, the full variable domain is EAGVAQSPRYKIIEKRQSVAFWCNPISGHATLYWYQQILGQGPKLLIQFQNNGVVDDSQLPKDRFSAERLKGVDSTLKIQPAKLEDSAVYLCASSLGDRGLETQYFGPGTRLLVL.

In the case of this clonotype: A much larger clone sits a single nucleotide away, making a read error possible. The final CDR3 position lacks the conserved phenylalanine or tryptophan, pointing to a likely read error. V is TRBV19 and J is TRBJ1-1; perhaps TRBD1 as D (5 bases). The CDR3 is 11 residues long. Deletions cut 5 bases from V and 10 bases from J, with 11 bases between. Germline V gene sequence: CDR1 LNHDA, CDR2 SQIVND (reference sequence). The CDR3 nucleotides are TGTGCCAGTAGTCGGCAGGGAGGAGCTTTCCTT. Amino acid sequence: CASSRQGGAFL.

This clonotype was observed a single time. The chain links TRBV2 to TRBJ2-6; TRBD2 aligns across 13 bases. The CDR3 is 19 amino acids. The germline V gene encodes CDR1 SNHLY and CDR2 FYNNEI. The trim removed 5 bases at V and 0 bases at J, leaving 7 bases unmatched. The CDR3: CASSPPGLAGFSGANVLTF. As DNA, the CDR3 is TGTGCCAGCAGTCCACCGGGACTAGCGGGATTCTCTGGGGCCAACGTCCTGACTTTC.

This chain's CDR3 is CASSLLAGRYEQYF. The CDR3 DNA reads TGTGCCAGCAGTTTGCTAGCGGGAAGGTACGAGCAGTACTTC. The chain links TRBV25-1 to TRBJ2-7, with 9 bases aligning to TRBD2. The CDR3 consists of 14 residues. CDR1 is MGHDK, CDR2 SYGVNS, per germline. V shed 5 bases, J shed 4 bases, and the junction held 6 bases outside the gene matches.

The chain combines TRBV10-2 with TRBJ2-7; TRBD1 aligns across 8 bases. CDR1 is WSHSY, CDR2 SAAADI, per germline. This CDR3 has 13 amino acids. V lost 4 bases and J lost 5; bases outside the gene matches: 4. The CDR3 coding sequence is TGCGCCAGCAGTGGGACAGGGAGCCACGAGCAGTACTTC. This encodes CASSGTGSHEQYF.

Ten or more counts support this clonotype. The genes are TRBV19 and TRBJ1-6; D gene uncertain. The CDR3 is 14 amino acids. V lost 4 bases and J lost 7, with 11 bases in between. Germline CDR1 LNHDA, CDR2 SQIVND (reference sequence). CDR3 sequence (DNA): TGTGCCAGTAGTACCGCTGAACCGAATTCACCCCTCCACTTT. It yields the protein CASSTAEPNSPLHF. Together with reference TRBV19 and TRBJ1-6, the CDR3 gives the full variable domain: DGGITQSPKYLFRKEGQNVTLSCEQNLNHDAMYWYRQDPGQGLRLIYYSQIVNDFQKGDIAEGYSVSREKKESFPLTVTSAQKNPTAFYLCASSTAEPNSPLHFGNGTRLTVT.

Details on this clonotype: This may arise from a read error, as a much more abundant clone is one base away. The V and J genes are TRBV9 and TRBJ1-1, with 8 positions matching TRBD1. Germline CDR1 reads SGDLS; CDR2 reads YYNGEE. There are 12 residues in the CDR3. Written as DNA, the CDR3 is TGTGCCAGCAGCGTGGCTCGGGACAGGCCGCGATTT. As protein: CASSVARDRPRF.

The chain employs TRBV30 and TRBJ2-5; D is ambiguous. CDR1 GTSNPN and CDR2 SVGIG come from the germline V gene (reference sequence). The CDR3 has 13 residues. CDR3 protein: CALTDIYQETQYF. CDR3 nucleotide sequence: TGTGCTCTAACCGACATCTACCAAGAGACCCAGTACTTC. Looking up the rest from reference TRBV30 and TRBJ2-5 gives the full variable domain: SQTIHQWPATLVQPVGSPLSLECTVEGTSNPNLYWYRQAAGRGLQLLFYSVGIGQISSEVPQNLSASRPQDRQFILSSKKLLLSDSGFYLCALTDIYQETQYFGPGTRLLVL.

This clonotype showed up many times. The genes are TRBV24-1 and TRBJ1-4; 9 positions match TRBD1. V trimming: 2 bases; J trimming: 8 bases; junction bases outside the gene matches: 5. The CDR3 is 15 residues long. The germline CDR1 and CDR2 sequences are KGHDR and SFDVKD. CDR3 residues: CATSDSGQGREKLFF. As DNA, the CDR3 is TGTGCCACCAGTGATTCCGGACAGGGGCGAGAAAAACTGTTTTTT.

The CDR3 sequence: CASSSPATSGSWETQYF. CDR3 nucleotides: TGTGCCAGCAGCTCGCCGGCAACTAGCGGGAGTTGGGAGACCCAGTACTTC. This chain links TRBV11-2 with TRBJ2-5; 11 positions match TRBD2. This CDR3 is built from 17 residues. The junction had 12 bases not matched to a gene; V was cut back by 4 bases and J by 5 bases. Germline V lookup: CDR1 SGHAT, CDR2 FQNNGV.

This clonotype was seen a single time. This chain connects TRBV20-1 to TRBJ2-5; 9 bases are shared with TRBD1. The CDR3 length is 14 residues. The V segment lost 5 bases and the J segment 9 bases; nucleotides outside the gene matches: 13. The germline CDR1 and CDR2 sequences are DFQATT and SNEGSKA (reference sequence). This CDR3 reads CSAQERTGDQPQYF. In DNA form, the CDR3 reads TGCAGTGCTCAGGAAAGGACAGGGGACCAGCCCCAGTACTTC.

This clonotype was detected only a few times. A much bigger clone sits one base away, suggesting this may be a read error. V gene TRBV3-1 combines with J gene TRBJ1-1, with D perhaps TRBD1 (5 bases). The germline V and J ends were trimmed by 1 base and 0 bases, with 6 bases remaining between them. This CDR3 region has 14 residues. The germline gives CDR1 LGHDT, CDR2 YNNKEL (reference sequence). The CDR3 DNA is TGTGCCAGCAGCCAAGGACAGCTGAACACTGAAGCTTTCTTT. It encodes CASSQGQLNTEAFF.

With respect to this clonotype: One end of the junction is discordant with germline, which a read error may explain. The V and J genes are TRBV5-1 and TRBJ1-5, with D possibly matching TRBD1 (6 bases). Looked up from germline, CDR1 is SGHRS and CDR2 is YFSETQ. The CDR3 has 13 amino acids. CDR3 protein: CASRGPGEQPQHF. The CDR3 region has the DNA TGTGCCAGCAGGGGACCGGGCGAGCAGCCCCAGCATTTT.

CDR3 sequence (DNA): TGTGCCCAGGCGGGGTCCGGCAATCAGCCCCAGCATTTT. Amino acids: CAQAGSGNQPQHF. The rearrangement joins TRBV24-1 to TRBJ1-5; no definite D call. The CDR3 covers 13 residues. V lost 12 bases to trimming and J lost 2 bases, with 13 bases between them. Germline V lookup: CDR1 KGHDR, CDR2 SFDVKD.

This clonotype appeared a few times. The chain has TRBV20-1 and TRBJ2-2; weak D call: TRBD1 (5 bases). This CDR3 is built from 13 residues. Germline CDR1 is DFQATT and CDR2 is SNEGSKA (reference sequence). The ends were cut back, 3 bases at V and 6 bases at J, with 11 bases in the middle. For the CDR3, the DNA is TGCAGTGCTAGGTCAGGGTTGGCCGGGGAGCTGTTTTTT. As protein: CSARSGLAGELFF.

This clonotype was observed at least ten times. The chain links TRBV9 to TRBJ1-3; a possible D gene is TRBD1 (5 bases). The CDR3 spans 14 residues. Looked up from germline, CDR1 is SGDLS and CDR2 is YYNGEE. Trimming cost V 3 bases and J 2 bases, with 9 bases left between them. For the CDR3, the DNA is TGTGCCAGCAGCGCACAGGAACCTGGAAACACCATATATTTT. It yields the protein CASSAQEPGNTIYF.

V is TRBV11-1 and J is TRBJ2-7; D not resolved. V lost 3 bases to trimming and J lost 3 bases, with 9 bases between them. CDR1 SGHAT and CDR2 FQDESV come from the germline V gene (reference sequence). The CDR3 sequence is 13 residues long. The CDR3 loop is CASSFEDLYEQYF. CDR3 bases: TGTGCCAGCAGCTTCGAGGACCTCTACGAGCAGTACTTC. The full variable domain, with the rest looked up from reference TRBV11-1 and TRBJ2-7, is EAEVAQSPRYKITEKSQAVAFWCDPISGHATLYWYRQILGQGPELLVQFQDESVVDDSQLPKDRFSAERLKGVDSTLKIQPAELGDSAMYLCASSFEDLYEQYFGPGTRLTVT.

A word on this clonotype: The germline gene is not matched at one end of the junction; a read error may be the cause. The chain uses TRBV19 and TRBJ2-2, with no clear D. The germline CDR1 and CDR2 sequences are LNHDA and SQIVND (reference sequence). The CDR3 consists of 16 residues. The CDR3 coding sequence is TGTGCCAGTAGTATAGGGCTTGGACGGAACTCCGGGGAGCTGTTTTTT. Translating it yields CASSIGLGRNSGELFF. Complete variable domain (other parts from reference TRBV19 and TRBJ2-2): DGGITQSPKYLFRKEGQNVTLSCEQNLNHDAMYWYRQDPGQGLRLIYYSQIVNDFQKGDIAEGYSVSREKKESFPLTVTSAQKNPTAFYLCASSIGLGRNSGELFFGEGSRLTVL.

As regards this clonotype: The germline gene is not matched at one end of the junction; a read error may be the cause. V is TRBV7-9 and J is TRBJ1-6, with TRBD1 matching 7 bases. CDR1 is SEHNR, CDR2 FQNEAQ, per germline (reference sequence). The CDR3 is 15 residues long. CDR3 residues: CASSQRQGGNSPPHF. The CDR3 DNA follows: TGTGCCAGCAGCCAACGACAGGGCGGCAATTCACCCCCCCACTTT.